The clone carrying this T cell receptor beta chain was detected a few times. Its antigen remains unknown. Staff drew ten milliliters of peripheral blood from each donor. The extraction recovered at least 5.5 micrograms of total RNA per sample. The data stem from a study of blood T cells in healthy people across ages. Points from the study as a whole: Reliance upon unsorted PBMCs precluded definitive naive versus antigen-experienced comparison. Roughly linearly, TCR beta diversity per million T cells fell as age increased.

A second PCR, run for roughly 7 to 11 cycles, used a sample-barcoded 5' primer plus a J-beta primer mix. A single record per CDR3 protein comes from TCRdb applying MiXCR to the 5' RACE reads. The sample records around 990,000 distinct CDR3 sequences, about two fifths being singletons. Per germline, CDR1 DFQATT and CDR2 SNEGSKA (reference sequence). CDR3 length equals 14 residues. The trim removed 5 bases at V and 9 bases at J, leaving 13 bases unmatched. V gene TRBV20-1 combines with J gene TRBJ2-3, with 8 nucleotides matching TRBD2. The material sequenced was blood. This TCR came from a man younger than 35 in good health. CDR3: CSAETSAAIDTQYF. The CDR3 DNA sequence: TGCAGTGCTGAGACTAGCGCAGCGATCGACACGCAGTATTTT.